What follows are 18 T cell receptor beta chains derived from one specimen sequenced in a study of Ad26.COV2.S vaccination and SARS-CoV-2 variants. Treatment described: roughly 20 received Ad26.COV2.S at low or high dose, single or two shots; 5 received placebo; per-sample allocation not given. Samples were taken on day 63 after the first vaccine or placebo injection. Profiling relied on immunoSEQ multiplex PCR, and the TCRdb table lists in-frame clones only, not all of them. The table shows 430,000 or so clones, with more than 80% occurring only once. The source material was peripheral blood, sampled in a trial of Ad26.COV2.S vaccine versus placebo. Receptor source: a person between 18 and 65 years old who received the Ad26.COV2.S COVID-19 vaccine or a placebo.

The gene calls are TRBV29-1 and TRBJ2-7; TRBD1 aligns across 7 bases. Germline V CDR1 and CDR2: SQVTM, ANQGSEA. This CDR3 is 12 amino acids long. After removal of 1 base from V and 9 bases from J, the junction contained 6 bases not matched to a gene. The DNA of the CDR3 is TGCAGCGTTGAAGTGACAGGGTGGGGGCAGTACTTC. Residues: CSVEVTGWGQYF.

CDR3 nucleotide sequence: TGTGCCACCCTCGGCACGACCAACACCGGGGAGCTGTTTTTT. This translates into CATLGTTNTGELFF. The chain combines TRBV25-1 with TRBJ2-2, with D uncertain. The CDR3 spans 14 residues. CDR1 and CDR2 (germline): MGHDK, SYGVNS. The V and J ends lost 10 bases and 2 bases respectively, with 14 bases between them.

The chain is built from TRBV5-1 and TRBJ2-1; a possible D gene is TRBD2 (7 bases). Germline CDR1 and CDR2: SGHRS and YFSETQ. Trimming removed 3 bases at V and 10 bases at J, with 17 bases between. CDR3 length: 14 amino acids. The CDR3 coding sequence is TGCGCCAGCAGCTCAGGGCCCGCGGGGGCGGAGCAGTTCTTC. This codes for CASSSGPAGAEQFF.

This chain links TRBV2 with TRBJ2-2, with TRBD2 matching 8 bases. This CDR3 comprises 15 residues. The V and J ends lost 6 bases and 2 bases, in that order; junction bases with no gene match: 5. Germline loops: CDR1 SNHLY, CDR2 FYNNEI. The CDR3 reads CASRGGTSNTGELFF. The CDR3 nucleotides are TGTGCCAGCAGGGGGGGGACTAGTAACACCGGGGAGCTGTTTTTT.

The CDR3 DNA reads as TGTGCCAGCAGCTCGGGGATAGGACAGGGCCAAGAGACCCAGTACTTC. This translates into CASSSGIGQGQETQYF. The chain links TRBV5-4 to TRBJ2-5; 8 bases agree with TRBD1. Germline assignment: CDR1 SGHNT and CDR2 YYREEE (reference sequence). V lost 3 bases to trimming and J lost 1 base; unmatched junction nucleotides: 8. This CDR3 is built from 16 residues.

This clone appeared a single time. V and J are TRBV24-1 and TRBJ2-3; D ambiguous. The CDR3 loop spans 14 amino acids. From germline, CDR1 is KGHDR and CDR2 SFDVKD. V lost 1 base and J 2 bases, leaving 6 bases between the germline ends. In DNA, the CDR3 is TGTGCCACCAGTGATTTCGGCTTCACAGATACGCAGTATTTT. Its protein product is CATSDFGFTDTQYF.

The rearrangement uses TRBV25-1 and TRBJ1-1; D possibly corresponds to TRBD1 (6 bases). The V end was cut by 5 bases, the J end by 0 bases, with 7 bases between. The CDR3 spans 13 residues. Per the germline V gene, CDR1 is MGHDK and CDR2 is SYGVNS. The CDR3 is CASSSGVNTEAFF. The CDR3 DNA sequence: TGTGCCAGCAGTTCAGGGGTGAACACTGAAGCTTTCTTT.

This chain uses TRBV2 with TRBJ2-1; D is uncertain. The CDR3 contains 15 residues. V lost 10 bases to trimming and J lost 0 bases, with 16 bases between them. Per germline, CDR1 SNHLY and CDR2 FYNNEI. This CDR3 is CAIRTRQSSYNEQFF. The DNA for the CDR3 is TGTGCCATCCGGACGCGTCAGAGCTCCTACAATGAGCAGTTCTTC.

The gene calls are TRBV18 and TRBJ2-1; TRBD1 is a possible D gene (6 bases). The germline V gene has CDR1 KGHSH and CDR2 LQKENI. The CDR3 runs to 13 residues. V lost 3 bases to trimming and J lost 7 bases, with 10 bases between them. In DNA form, the CDR3 reads TGTGCCAGCTCACCGGCGGACAGAAATGAGCAGTTCTTC. Its translation: CASSPADRNEQFF.

The chain has TRBV20-1 and TRBJ1-2, with unresolved D. This CDR3 spans 11 amino acids. The V gene's germline CDR1 is DFQATT and CDR2 SNEGSKA (reference sequence). V lost 3 bases to trimming and J lost 3 bases, with 5 bases between them. This CDR3 is CSASGHYGYTF. The DNA of the CDR3 is TGCAGTGCTAGCGGACACTATGGCTACACCTTC.

The chain combines TRBV7-8 with TRBJ2-1, with 12 positions matching TRBD2. The CDR3 extends over 15 amino acids. The germline V gene encodes CDR1 SGHVS and CDR2 FQNEAQ. Trimming at V came to 5 bases and at J to 4 bases, leaving 3 bases not matched to a gene. The CDR3 nucleotides are TGTGCCAGCAGCCCCGGACTAGCGGGATACAATGAGCAGTTCTTC. Its protein product is CASSPGLAGYNEQFF.

The chain combines TRBV7-7 with TRBJ2-5, with 11 bases identical to TRBD2. CDR1 and CDR2 from the germline V gene are SSHAT and FNYEAQ (reference sequence). This CDR3 is built from 16 residues. V was clipped by 5 bases and J by 5 bases; unmatched bases: 10. CDR3 DNA: TGTGCCAGCAGCCACACTAGCGGGAGTTCGTACGAGACCCAGTACTTC. Protein product: CASSHTSGSSYETQYF.

The chain uses TRBV9 and TRBJ1-1; D is undetermined. Germline values: CDR1 SGDLS, CDR2 YYNGEE. This CDR3 region has 14 residues. Trimming removed 0 bases from V and 4 bases from J, with 10 bases in between. The CDR3 region has the DNA TGTGCCAGCAGCGTAGTTGGGAGTCTCACTGAAGCTTTCTTT. It codes for CASSVVGSLTEAFF.

This sequence joins TRBV6-5 and TRBJ2-7; 9 bases fit TRBD1. Losses at the gene ends were 4 bases for V and 4 bases for J; bases not matched to a gene: 8. The CDR3 spans 15 residues. Per germline, CDR1 MNHEY and CDR2 SVGAGI. Here the CDR3 DNA reads TGTGCCAGCAGTTTACAGGGGGCGTCGGAATACGAGCAGTACTTC. Its protein is CASSLQGASEYEQYF.

V is TRBV30 and J is TRBJ2-2, with 7 bases lining up with TRBD1. The germline V gene encodes CDR1 GTSNPN and CDR2 SVGIG (reference sequence). V gave up 4 bases and J gave up 4 bases; unmatched junction bases: 12. The CDR3 length is 16 residues. CDR3 region: CAWTKRQGTVTGELFF. CDR3 coding DNA: TGTGCCTGGACCAAGAGACAGGGAACGGTCACCGGGGAGCTGTTTTTT.

V is TRBV7-9 and J is TRBJ2-6, with D unclear. The CDR3 totals 14 residues. Germline values: CDR1 SEHNR, CDR2 FQNEAQ (reference sequence). Trimming removed 5 bases at V and 2 bases at J, with 7 bases between. CDR3 in amino acids: CASSLTTGANVLTF. The CDR3 bases are TGTGCCAGCAGCCTTACAACTGGGGCCAACGTCCTGACTTTC.

The V gene is TRBV5-4, the J gene TRBJ1-1, with TRBD1 as a possible D gene (6 bases). CDR3 length equals 15 residues. V dropped 5 bases and J dropped 1 base, with 15 bases sitting between them. Germline V gives CDR1 SGHNT, CDR2 YYREEE (reference sequence). CDR3 in DNA: TGTGCCAGCAGGGCGACCAGGGGCGAGAACACTGAAGCTTTCTTT. Protein sequence: CASRATRGENTEAFF.

The gene calls are TRBV6-4 and TRBJ2-7, with 8 nucleotides matching TRBD1. This CDR3 spans 14 amino acids. Germline V gene sequence: CDR1 MRHNA, CDR2 SNTAGT. The J segment lost 4 bases and the V segment lost 2 bases, leaving 4 bases of the junction unmatched. In DNA, the CDR3 is TGTGCCAGCAGTGACCCCGACAGGGGTTACGAGCAGTACTTC. Its translation: CASSDPDRGYEQYF.